Each of the 3 T cell receptor beta chains below was sequenced from the same sample in a study of control samples from healthy donors and cancer patients. The table came from immunoSEQ multiplex PCR; TCRdb's copy has only in-frame clones and leaves some out. Found here are about 75,000 clones, 94% of them singletons; the top ten hold more than 5.5%. The sequenced sample was blood. The receptors were sampled from a middle-aged woman in good health.

The chain uses TRBV11-2 and TRBJ2-3; 11 positions match TRBD1. Per the germline V gene, CDR1 is SGHAT and CDR2 is FQNNGV. CDR3 length: 15 residues. J lost 4 bases, V lost 4 bases, and 4 bases had no gene match. CDR3: CASSSRTGGADTQYF. CDR3 DNA sequence: TGTGCCAGCAGCTCCCGGACAGGGGGCGCAGATACGCAGTATTTT.

V is TRBV9 and J is TRBJ2-1; 9 bases agree with TRBD2. The germline CDR1 and CDR2 sequences are SGDLS and YYNGEE. This CDR3 has 17 amino acids. J was trimmed by 9 bases and V by 0 bases; bases with no gene match: 13. CDR3 region: CASSVAPMAGGPLEQFF. In DNA form, the CDR3 reads TGTGCCAGCAGCGTAGCCCCGATGGCGGGGGGGCCCCTTGAGCAGTTCTTC.

The CDR3 region is CASSFRLAGGLMDTGELFF. The CDR3 DNA sequence: TGCGCCAGCAGCTTTCGACTAGCGGGAGGGCTGATGGACACCGGGGAGCTGTTTTTT. The chain has TRBV4-1 and TRBJ2-2; TRBD2 aligns across 14 bases. The germline V gene has CDR1 MGHRA and CDR2 YSYEKL. The V gene end was trimmed by 5 bases and the J gene end by 3 bases; junction bases not matched to a gene: 11. The CDR3 extends over 19 amino acids.